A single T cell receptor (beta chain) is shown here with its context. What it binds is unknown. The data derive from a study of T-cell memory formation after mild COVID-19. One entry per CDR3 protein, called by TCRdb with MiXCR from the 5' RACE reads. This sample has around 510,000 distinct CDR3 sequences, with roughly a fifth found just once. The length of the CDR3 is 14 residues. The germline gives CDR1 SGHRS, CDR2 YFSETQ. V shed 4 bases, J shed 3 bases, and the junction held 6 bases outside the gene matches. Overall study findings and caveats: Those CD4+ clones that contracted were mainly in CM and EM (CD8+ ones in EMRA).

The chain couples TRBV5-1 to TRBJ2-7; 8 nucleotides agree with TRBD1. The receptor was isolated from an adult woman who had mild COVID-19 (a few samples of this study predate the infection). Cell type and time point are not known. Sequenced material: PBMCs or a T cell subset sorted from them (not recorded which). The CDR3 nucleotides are TGCGCCAGCAGCATGCTAGACAGGGGCTACGAGCAGTACTTC. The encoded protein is CASSMLDRGYEQYF.